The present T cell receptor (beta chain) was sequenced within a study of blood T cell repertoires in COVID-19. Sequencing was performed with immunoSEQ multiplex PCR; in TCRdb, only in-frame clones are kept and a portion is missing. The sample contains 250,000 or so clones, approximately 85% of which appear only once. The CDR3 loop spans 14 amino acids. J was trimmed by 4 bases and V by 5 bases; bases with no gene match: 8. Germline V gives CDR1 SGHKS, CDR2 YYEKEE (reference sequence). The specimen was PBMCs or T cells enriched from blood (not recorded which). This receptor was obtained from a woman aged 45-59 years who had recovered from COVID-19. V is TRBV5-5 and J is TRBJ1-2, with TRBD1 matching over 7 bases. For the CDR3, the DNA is TGTGCCAGCAGTTCAGGGGGAGGCCGCTATGGCTACACCTTC. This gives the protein CASSSGGGRYGYTF.